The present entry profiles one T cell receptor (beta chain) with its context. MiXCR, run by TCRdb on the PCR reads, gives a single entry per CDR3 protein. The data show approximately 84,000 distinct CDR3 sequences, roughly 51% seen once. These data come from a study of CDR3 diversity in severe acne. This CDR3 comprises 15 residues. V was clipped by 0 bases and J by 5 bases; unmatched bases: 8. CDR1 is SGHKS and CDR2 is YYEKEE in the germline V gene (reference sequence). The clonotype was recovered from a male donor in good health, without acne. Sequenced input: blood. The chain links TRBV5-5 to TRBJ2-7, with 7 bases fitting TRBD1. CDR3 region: CASSLVGRGNDEQYF. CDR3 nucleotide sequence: TGTGCCAGCAGCTTGGTTGGCAGGGGGAACGACGAGCAGTACTTC.